This TCR beta chain was retrieved from a study of blood T cell repertoires in COVID-19. Turning to the study itself: Researchers got acute and convalescent COVID-19 samples from the United States, Italy and Spain. Sample material is recorded as cDNA or gDNA derived from T cells, B-cell-depleted T cells, or PBMCs.

This table comes from immunoSEQ multiplex PCR, and its TCRdb copy is limited to in-frame clones, with some not included. The sample lists 200,000 to 250,000 clones, around 88% occurring once. The CDR3 consists of 13 residues. Trimming cost V 8 bases and J 3 bases, with 10 bases left between them. The germline V gene has CDR1 SNHLY and CDR2 FYNNEI. This TCR was recovered from a woman in her 30s who had been exposed to COVID-19. V gene TRBV2 combines with J gene TRBJ2-2; maybe TRBD1 (6 bases). What was sequenced was PBMCs or T cells enriched from blood (not recorded which). The CDR3 DNA follows: TGTGCCAGCTCAGGGGCGTACACCGGGGAGCTGTTTTTT. Encoded protein: CASSGAYTGELFF. The whole variable domain, filled in from reference TRBV2 and TRBJ2-2, reads EPEVTQTPSHQVTQMGQEVILRCVPISNHLYFYWYRQILGQKVEFLVSFYNNEISEKSEIFDDQFSVERPDGSNFTLKIRSTKLEDSAMYFCASSGAYTGELFFGEGSRLTVL.